This T cell receptor beta chain originates from a study of CD8+CD57+ T cells in acquired aplastic anemia. The V end lost 3 bases, the J end lost 7 bases, and 15 bases lay between the germline ends. Germline V CDR1 and CDR2: DFQATT, SNEGSKA (reference sequence). The CDR3 runs 13 residues. Patients selected for sequencing had displayed CD8+CD57+ cell expansion by flow cytometry. Patients uniformly had severe acquired aplastic anemia. Untreated patients provided the blood samples, with no therapy given before sampling. Investigators profiled TCR beta VDJ and CDR3 from genomic DNA template. TCRdb reanalysed the reads using MiXCR and keeps one entry per CDR3 protein. Counted here are fewer than 250,000 distinct CDR3 sequences, 47% occurring once; the ten biggest clones make up under 9%. This clonotype was observed many times.

This sequence originates from a human donor with aplastic anemia. Sample: sorted CD4+, CD8+, or CD8+CD57+ T cells (not recorded which) from PBMCs. The chain recombines TRBV20-1 with TRBJ1-2; D is undetermined. CDR3 in amino acids: CSASVVSDFGYTF. The CDR3, as DNA: TGCAGTGCTAGCGTCGTGTCCGACTTTGGCTACACCTTC.